This TCR beta chain was observed in a study of OX40 agonist ivuxolimab in advanced cancers. Study-level background: Patients in dose escalation had liver, melanoma, kidney or head and neck cancers. Males comprised 70% to 90% of the group, whose mean age was approximately 62 years (range about 20 to 90). Enrollees could have had prior anti-PD-1, anti-PD-L1 or anti-CTLA-4 therapy, which more than 30% had received. Among those treated, three patients had partial responses, one with hepatocellular carcinoma and two with cutaneous melanoma.

The assay was immunoSEQ multiplex PCR, and TCRdb's table has in-frame clones only and misses some. This table holds 65,000 to 80,000 clones, around 90% found once. CDR3 length equals 11 residues. CDR1 is MGHRA and CDR2 is YSYEKL in the germline V gene. Trimming shortened V by 3 bases and J by 8 bases, and 4 bases separated the two germline ends. The clonotype originates from an adult with an advanced solid tumor such as melanoma, head and neck, liver or kidney cancer. Sequenced here: CD4+ or CD8+ T cells sorted from blood, sampled in a trial of the OX40 agonist ivuxolimab. The chain couples TRBV4-1 to TRBJ1-4; D is ambiguous. In DNA form, the CDR3 reads TGCGCCAGCAGCCATAGAGAAAAACTGTTTTTT. Residues: CASSHREKLFF.